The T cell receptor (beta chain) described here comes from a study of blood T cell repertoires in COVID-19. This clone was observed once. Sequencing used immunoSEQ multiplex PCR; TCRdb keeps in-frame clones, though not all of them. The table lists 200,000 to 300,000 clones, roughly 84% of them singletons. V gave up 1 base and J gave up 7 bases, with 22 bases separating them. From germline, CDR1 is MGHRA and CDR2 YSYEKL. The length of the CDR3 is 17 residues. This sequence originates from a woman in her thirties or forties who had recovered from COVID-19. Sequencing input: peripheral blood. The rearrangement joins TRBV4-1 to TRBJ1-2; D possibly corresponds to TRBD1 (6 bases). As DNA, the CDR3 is TGCGCCAGCAGCCAAGGTCTGGTCGCGGGCGGGGGCAGTGGCTACACCTTC. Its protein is CASSQGLVAGGGSGYTF.